This T cell receptor (beta chain) was captured by sequencing in a study of Tregs in tolerant kidney transplant recipients. The CDR3 runs 13 residues. Trimming at V came to 6 bases and at J to 0 bases, leaving 5 bases not matched to a gene. The germline gives CDR1 SQVTM, CDR2 ANQGSEA. Points from the study as a whole: Tolerant patients' donor-specific Tregs expanded beyond overall Tregs, suggesting antigen-driven growth.

Method: immunoSEQ multiplex PCR; TCRdb's copy keeps in-frame clones and lacks some. This sample has about 94,000 clones; roughly 93% occur once, and the top ten carry 0.46%. On this clone: Its target is not known.

CD4+CD25+CD127- Tregs, CD4+CD25- non-Tregs, CD4 and CD8 cells were sorted. The J gene is TRBJ2-7, the V gene TRBV29-1; 7 nucleotides match TRBD1. Here the sequenced sample was CD4+ T cells from blood, taken before the transplant. The origin of this receptor is a human donor who received a combined kidney and bone marrow transplant. The CDR3 loop is CSVHRDSSYEQYF. CDR3 DNA sequence: TGCAGCGTCCATCGGGACAGCTCCTACGAGCAGTACTTC.